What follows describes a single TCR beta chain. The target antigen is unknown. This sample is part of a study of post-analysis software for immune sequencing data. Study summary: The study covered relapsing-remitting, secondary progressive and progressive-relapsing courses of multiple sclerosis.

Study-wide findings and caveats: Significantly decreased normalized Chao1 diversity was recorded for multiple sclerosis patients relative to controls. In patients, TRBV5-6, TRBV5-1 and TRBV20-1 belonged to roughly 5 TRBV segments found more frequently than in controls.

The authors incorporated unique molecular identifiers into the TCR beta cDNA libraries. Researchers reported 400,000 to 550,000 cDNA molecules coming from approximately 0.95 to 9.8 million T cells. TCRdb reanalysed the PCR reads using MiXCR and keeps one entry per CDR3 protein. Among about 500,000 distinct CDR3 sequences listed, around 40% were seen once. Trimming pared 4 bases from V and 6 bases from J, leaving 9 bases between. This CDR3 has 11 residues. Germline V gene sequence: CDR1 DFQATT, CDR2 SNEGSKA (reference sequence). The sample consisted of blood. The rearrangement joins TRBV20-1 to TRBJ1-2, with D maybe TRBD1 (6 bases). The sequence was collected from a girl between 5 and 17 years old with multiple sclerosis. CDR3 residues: CSAIQGDGYTF. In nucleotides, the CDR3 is TGCAGTGCTATACAGGGCGATGGCTACACCTTC.